Detailed here is one T cell receptor beta chain. These data belong to a study of blood T cell repertoires in COVID-19. Study information: Samples of COVID-19 (acute and convalescent) were obtained from the United States, Italy and Spain. PBMCs, B-cell-depleted T cells, or T cells were the source of the cDNA or gDNA that made up the material.

Across 20 to 25 US areas, participants ranged in age from about 18 to 90 years. V trimming: 7 bases; J trimming: 0 bases; junction bases outside the gene matches: 8. The CDR3 covers 16 residues. Germline CDR1 MNHEY, CDR2 SVGAGI. Source study methods: Estimated nucleated cell counts came from reference gene primer amplification. TCRdb's table, derived via immunoSEQ multiplex PCR, lists solely in-frame clones and lacks some. That table is the source of V, J and clone size, and D and trimming were worked out from the DNA. The repertoire holds 400,000 or so clones, with around 90% as singletons. The V call is TRBV6-5, the J call TRBJ1-2; 10 nucleotides align to TRBD1. The material sequenced was PBMCs or T cells enriched from blood (not recorded which). The clonotype comes from a woman aged 40-49 years with acute COVID-19. The DNA for the CDR3 is TGTGCCAGCATTTATCTAGGACAGGGGGCTAACTATGGCTACACCTTC. Protein sequence: CASIYLGQGANYGYTF.